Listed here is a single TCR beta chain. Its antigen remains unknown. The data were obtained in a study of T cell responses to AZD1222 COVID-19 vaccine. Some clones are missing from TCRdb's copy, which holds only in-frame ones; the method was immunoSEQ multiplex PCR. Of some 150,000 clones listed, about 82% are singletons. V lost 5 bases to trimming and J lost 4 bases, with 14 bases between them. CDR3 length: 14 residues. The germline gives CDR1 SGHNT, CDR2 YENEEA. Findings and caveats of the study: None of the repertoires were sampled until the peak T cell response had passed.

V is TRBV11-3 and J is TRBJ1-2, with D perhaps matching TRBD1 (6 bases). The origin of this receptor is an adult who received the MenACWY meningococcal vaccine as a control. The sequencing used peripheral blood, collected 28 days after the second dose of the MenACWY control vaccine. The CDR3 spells CASSLGGLTYGYTF. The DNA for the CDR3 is TGTGCCAGCAGCCTCGGGGGGCTTACCTATGGCTACACCTTC.